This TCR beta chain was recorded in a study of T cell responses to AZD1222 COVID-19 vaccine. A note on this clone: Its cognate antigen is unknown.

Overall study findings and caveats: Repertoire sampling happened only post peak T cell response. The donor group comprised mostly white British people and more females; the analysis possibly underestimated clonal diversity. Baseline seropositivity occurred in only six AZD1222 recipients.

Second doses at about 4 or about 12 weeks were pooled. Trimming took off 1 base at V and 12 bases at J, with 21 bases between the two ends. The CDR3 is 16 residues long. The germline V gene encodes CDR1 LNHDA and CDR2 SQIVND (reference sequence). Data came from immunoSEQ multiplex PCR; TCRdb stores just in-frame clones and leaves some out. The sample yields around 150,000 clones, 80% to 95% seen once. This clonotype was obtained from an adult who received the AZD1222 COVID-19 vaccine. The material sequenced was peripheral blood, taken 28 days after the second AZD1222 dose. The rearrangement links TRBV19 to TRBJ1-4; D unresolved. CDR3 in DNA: TGTGCCAGTAGTATAGTGAGCGGGAGCATCCTTGAGGAACTGTTTTTT. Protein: CASSIVSGSILEELFF.